This T cell receptor (beta chain) was obtained from a study of OX40 agonist ivuxolimab in advanced cancers. Study details: Age averaged around 60 years (range roughly 23 to 79), and 70% to 85% were male. Prior checkpoint blockade (anti-PD-1, anti-PD-L1 or anti-CTLA-4) was permitted; around 37% had it. Regarding the study as a whole: Compared with CD4+, CD8+ T cells on average had more expanded clones.

About this clone: The antigen is undetermined.

Profiling relied on immunoSEQ multiplex PCR, and the TCRdb table lists in-frame clones only, not all of them. The table includes around 100,000 clones, 91% detected once. Germline V gives CDR1 SGHRS, CDR2 YFSETQ. Trimming removed 4 bases from V and 2 bases from J, with 8 bases in between. There are 13 residues in the CDR3. The input for sequencing was CD4+ or CD8+ T cells sorted from blood, taken in a trial of the OX40 agonist ivuxolimab. This receptor was obtained from an adult with an advanced solid tumor such as melanoma, head and neck, liver or kidney cancer. This chain links TRBV5-1 with TRBJ2-3; D call uncertain. CDR3 nucleotide sequence: TGCGCCAGCAGCGAGGACGACACAGATACGCAGTATTTT. Its translation is CASSEDDTDTQYF.